Following are 8 T cell receptor beta chains from one sample sequenced in a study of blood T cell repertoires in COVID-19. Profiled with immunoSEQ multiplex PCR; TCRdb holds only in-frame clones, not every one. The data contain roughly 670,000 clones, 75% to 90% of them seen just once; the ten biggest clones take up roughly 0.25%. The sample comprised peripheral blood. The receptor set was obtained from a woman younger than 30 with acute or convalescent COVID-19.

This rearrangement joins TRBV5-1 to TRBJ2-7, with TRBD2 identical over 9 bases. Germline V CDR1 and CDR2: SGHRS, YFSETQ. The CDR3 consists of 18 residues. Trimming at V came to 2 bases and at J to 5 bases, leaving 17 bases not matched to a gene. CDR3 in DNA: TGCGCCAGCAGCTTACGAGCGGGGGGCATTACGTCCGGCAACGAGCAGTACTTC. Amino acid sequence: CASSLRAGGITSGNEQYF.

In regard to this clone: This same CDR3 is encoded by further DNA sequences in the sample. The chain is built from TRBV7-2 and TRBJ2-1, with D possibly TRBD2 on 7 matching bases. The CDR3 runs to 16 residues. V was cut by 2 bases and J by 1 base, with 12 bases left in between. Germline-derived CDR1 and CDR2 are SGHTA and FQGNSA. CDR3 in amino acids: CASSLSGGLSYNEQFF. The DNA of the CDR3 is TGTGCCAGCAGCTTATCCGGGGGGCTTTCCTACAATGAGCAGTTCTTC. The whole variable domain, filled in from reference TRBV7-2 and TRBJ2-1, reads GAGVSQSPSNKVTEKGKDVELRCDPISGHTALYWYRQSLGQGLEFLIYFQGNSAPDKSGLPSDRFSAERTGGSVSTLTIQRTQQEDSAVYLCASSLSGGLSYNEQFFGPGTRLTVL.

Only a few counts were recorded for this clone. The genes are TRBV6-1 and TRBJ1-2, with unresolved D. Trimming took off 3 bases at V and 7 bases at J, with 12 bases between the two ends. CDR1 and CDR2 (germline): MNHNS, SASEGT. This CDR3 is 13 amino acids long. The CDR3 reads CASSDEGVSGYTF. The CDR3 DNA reads as TGTGCCAGCAGTGATGAGGGTGTGAGTGGCTACACCTTC.

The chain has TRBV5-8 and TRBJ2-7, with a possible D match to TRBD1 (6 bases). Germline-derived CDR1 and CDR2 are SGHTS and YDEGEE. This CDR3 has 16 residues. Trimming pared 0 bases from V and 5 bases from J, leaving 18 bases between. The chain's CDR3 is CASSLGLDTGNNEQYF. CDR3 coding DNA: TGTGCCAGCAGCTTGGGGTTGGATACAGGGAACAACGAGCAGTACTTC.

This sequence joins TRBV4-1 and TRBJ1-2, with a tentative D call TRBD1 (6 bases). Trimming pared 1 base from V and 5 bases from J, leaving 14 bases between. The CDR3 spans 15 residues. Germline CDR1 and CDR2: MGHRA and YSYEKL. The CDR3 DNA reads as TGCGCCAGCAGCCAAGCCCCCGGGGGGGCGTATGGCTACACCTTC. Residues: CASSQAPGGAYGYTF.

The chain combines TRBV18 with TRBJ2-1, with 7 bases aligning to TRBD2. CDR3 length: 14 amino acids. The germline V gene has CDR1 KGHSH and CDR2 LQKENI. The V and J ends lost 8 bases and 7 bases, in that order; junction bases with no gene match: 11. CDR3: CASTPSGLRNEQFF. For the CDR3, the DNA is TGTGCCAGCACTCCTAGCGGCCTAAGGAATGAGCAGTTCTTC.

This clone was detected a few times. The gene calls are TRBV3-1 (or the pseudogene TRBV3-2) and TRBJ1-5, with a tentative D call TRBD1 (6 bases). V lost 1 base to trimming and J lost 0 bases, with 19 bases between them. Germline values: CDR1 LGHDT, CDR2 YNNKEL (reference sequence). The CDR3 consists of 19 residues. This CDR3 reads CASSQVQGSVLHSNQPQHF. In nucleotides, the CDR3 is TGTGCCAGCAGCCAAGTCCAGGGGTCTGTCCTGCATAGCAATCAGCCCCAGCATTTT.

The CDR3 coding sequence is TGCGCCAGCAGCCAAGCAGACAGGGTTAACGGGGAGCTGTTTTTT. This translates into CASSQADRVNGELFF. The rearrangement joins TRBV4-3 to TRBJ2-2, with 7 bases identical to TRBD1. The CDR3 is 15 residues long. After removal of 1 base from V and 7 bases from J, the junction contained 6 bases not matched to a gene. Germline assignment: CDR1 LGHNA and CDR2 YSLEER.